This entry lists 9 T cell receptor beta chains sequenced from one sample in a study of cytomegalovirus exposure and HLA in healthy donors. Clones were read by immunoSEQ multiplex PCR, and TCRdb kept only the in-frame ones, dropping some. The sample has tens of thousands of clones, roughly 93% seen once; the top ten hold 3% to 3.5%. Sequenced material: PBMCs. These TCRs come from a woman aged 18-30 years in good health and CMV-seropositive.

The sample holds one count of this clone. V is TRBV6-6 and J is TRBJ2-3, with 8 bases lining up with TRBD2. The CDR3 covers 15 residues. The ends lost 6 bases at V and 3 bases at J; junction bases unmatched: 8. Germline CDR1 MNHNY, CDR2 SVGAGI (reference sequence). CDR3 amino acids: CASRNYGGVTDTQYF. The CDR3 DNA reads TGTGCCAGCAGGAATTACGGGGGGGTGACAGATACGCAGTATTTT.

The chain recombines TRBV29-1 with TRBJ1-1, with a weak D call TRBD1 (5 bases). CDR1 is SQVTM and CDR2 is ANQGSEA in the germline V gene. V was pared by 7 bases and J by 1 base, with 19 bases between. The CDR3 length is 15 residues. The CDR3 loop reads CSADDAGLTNTEAFF. CDR3 sequence (DNA): TGCAGCGCCGACGACGCGGGGCTTACGAACACTGAAGCTTTCTTT.

The chain recombines TRBV5-1 with TRBJ2-3, with D possibly being TRBD1 (7 bases). The germline CDR1 and CDR2 sequences are SGHRS and YFSETQ. Trimming cost V 4 bases and J 6 bases, with 12 bases left between them. The CDR3 loop spans 13 amino acids. The CDR3 DNA follows: TGCGCCAGCAGCCTCCCAGGGGGGGATACGCAGTATTTT. This sequence encodes CASSLPGGDTQYF.

In DNA, the CDR3 is TGCGCCAGCAGCCAAGGCGAGCTAGCGGCCCTTAGCACAGATACGCAGTATTTT. It translates to CASSQGELAALSTDTQYF. This rearrangement joins TRBV4-3 to TRBJ2-3, with TRBD2 matching 7 bases. There are 18 residues in the CDR3. The germline gives CDR1 LGHNA, CDR2 YSLEER. V shed 1 base and J 0 bases; nucleotides not matched to a gene: 10.

V is TRBV15 and J is TRBJ2-5; 9 bases align to TRBD1. V trimming: 2 bases; J trimming: 2 bases; junction bases outside the gene matches: 6. Germline CDR1 reads LNHNV; CDR2 reads YYDKDF (reference sequence). This CDR3 is built from 16 residues. CDR3 coding DNA: TGTGCCACCAGCAGAAGGGACAGGGTTTTGCAAGAGACCCAGTACTTC. The encoded protein is CATSRRDRVLQETQYF. The variable domain in full, completed from reference TRBV15 and TRBJ2-5, reads DAMVIQNPRYQVTQFGKPVTLSCSQTLNHNVMYWYQQKSSQAPKLLFHYYDKDFNNEADTPDNFQSRRPNTSFCFLDIRSPGLGDTAMYLCATSRRDRVLQETQYFGPGTRLLVL.

In nucleotides, the CDR3 is TGTGCCAGTAAGCTAGACAGGGGGCTTGTGAACACTGAAGCTTTCTTT. Its protein product is CASKLDRGLVNTEAFF. The chain links TRBV19 to TRBJ1-1; TRBD1 agrees at 10 bases. The CDR3 length is 16 residues. Trimming took 7 bases from V and 0 from J; bases not matched to a gene: 8. Germline lookup yields CDR1 LNHDA and CDR2 SQIVND (reference sequence).

The V and J genes are TRBV6-1 and TRBJ2-5; a weak D match, TRBD1 (6 bases). Trimming removed 3 bases from V and 1 base from J, with 15 bases in between. Germline V gene data show CDR1 as MNHNS and CDR2 as SASEGT. This CDR3 spans 16 amino acids. In DNA form, the CDR3 reads TGTGCCAGCAGTGAGGCCCGCTACAGGGTCCAAGAGACCCAGTACTTC. Translated, it gives CASSEARYRVQETQYF.

J is TRBJ2-7 and V is TRBV6-1, with TRBD1 matching 11 bases. CDR3 size: 14 residues. V was pared by 8 bases and J by 4 bases, with 7 bases of the junction left unmatched. Germline V gene sequence: CDR1 MNHNS, CDR2 SASEGT. In DNA form, the CDR3 reads TGTGCCAGCGCCCCGGGACAGGGGGTTTACGAGCAGTACTTC. Encoded protein: CASAPGQGVYEQYF.

The V and J genes are TRBV28 and TRBJ1-2; 7 nucleotides agree with TRBD1. Trimming cost V 3 bases and J 5 bases; bases outside gene matches: 6. CDR3 length equals 14 residues. Looked up from germline, CDR1 is MDHEN and CDR2 is SYDVKM. CDR3 protein: CASSFRDSIYGYTF. In DNA, the CDR3 is TGTGCCAGCAGTTTCCGGGACAGCATATATGGCTACACCTTC.